The clone carrying this TCR beta chain occurred a few times. The antigen is unknown. TCRdb called the RT-PCR reads again in MiXCR, with one record for every CDR3 protein. The data hold about 570,000 distinct CDR3 sequences, with approximately 10% observed a single time. This sample was included in a study of response to subunit inactivated influenza vaccine. Study outcomes and limitations: New T cells are recruited in small numbers by each seasonal influenza vaccination, according to the authors' suggestion.

Germline V gene lookup returns CDR1 DFQATT and CDR2 SNEGSKA (reference sequence). V shed 7 bases and J shed 2 bases, with 12 bases lying between them. CDR3 size: 12 residues. The receptor's source is a man aged 45 to 65 who received an inactivated influenza vaccine. The J gene is TRBJ2-7, the V gene TRBV20-1; a weak D match, TRBD2 (5 bases). Here the sequenced sample was PBMCs from blood, taken on the day of vaccination. The DNA for the CDR3 is TGCAGTGTATGGACGGGGACCTACGAGCAGTACTTC. Translated, it gives CSVWTGTYEQYF.